Included here is one T cell receptor beta chain sequence, with context. The antigen remains unidentified. The protocol was immunoSEQ multiplex PCR, while the TCRdb copy is restricted to in-frame clones and leaves out a portion. Altogether under 15,000 clones are present, 80% to 95% being singletons, with the ten largest covering roughly 1.2%. The source of the sample is a study of T cell clonotyping in hematopoietic cell transplantation. Study results and limitations: Higher Inverse Simpson Index values in graft donor and pretransplant recipient predicted broader posttransplant TCR diversity.

The V end was cut by 5 bases, the J end by 8 bases, with 15 bases between. The germline gives CDR1 SGHVS, CDR2 FNYEAQ. The CDR3 has 13 amino acids. The receptor's source is a man aged 25-45 years in good health. Some clones in this sample may be carry-over from other donors' samples. The V gene is TRBV7-6, the J gene TRBJ1-2; D is possibly TRBD1 (6 bases). Sequences were obtained from peripheral blood mononuclear cells. The CDR3 loop reads CASSLGGGQGYTF. Here the CDR3 DNA reads TGTGCCAGCAGCCTAGGTGGGGGGCAGGGCTACACCTTC.